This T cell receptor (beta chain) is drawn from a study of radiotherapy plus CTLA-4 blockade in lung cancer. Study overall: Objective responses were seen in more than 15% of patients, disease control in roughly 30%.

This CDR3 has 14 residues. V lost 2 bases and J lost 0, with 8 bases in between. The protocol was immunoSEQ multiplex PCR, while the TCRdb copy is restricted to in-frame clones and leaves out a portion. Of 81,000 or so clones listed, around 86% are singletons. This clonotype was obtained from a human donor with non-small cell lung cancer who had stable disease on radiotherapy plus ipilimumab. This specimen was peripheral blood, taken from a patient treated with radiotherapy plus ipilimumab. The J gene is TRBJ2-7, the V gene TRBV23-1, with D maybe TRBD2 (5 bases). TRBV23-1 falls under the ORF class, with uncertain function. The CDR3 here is CASSQEGSSYEQYF. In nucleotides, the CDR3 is TGCGCCAGCAGTCAAGAGGGTAGCTCCTACGAGCAGTACTTC.